Listed below are T cell receptor beta chains from one sample, sequenced in a study of prognosis after radiotherapy for stage I lung cancer. TCRdb re-called the multiplex PCR reads through MiXCR, storing one row per CDR3 protein. The repertoire holds nearly 35,000 distinct CDR3 sequences, with 30% to 35% as singletons. The sample consisted of PBMCs, taken before or after stereotactic body radiation therapy (not recorded which). The source is a donor of 50 years or more with non-small cell lung cancer. CDR3s include the opening cysteine and the closing phenylalanine or tryptophan. The listing skips clone size in some rows; elsewhere it reads once, few, many or a size class.

V	J	size	CDR3
TRBV29-1	TRBJ1-1	many	CSVGWRGRNTEAFF
TRBV2	TRBJ1-3	many	CASHGGASGNTIYF
TRBV6-5	TRBJ2-3	many	CASRGTSGGAWDTQYF
TRBV6-5	TRBJ2-7	.	CASSYVQGGAYEQYF
TRBV7-2	TRBJ2-7	few	CASIYGLAGVQNYEQYF
TRBV20-1	TRBJ1-1	many	CSARDNDGTGAFF
TRBV5-4	TRBJ1-2	many	CASSPRTAYGDYGYTF
TRBV6-1	TRBJ1-6	.	CASSLWDRDYNSPLHF
TRBV7-2	TRBJ1-2	few	CASSLSPSHGYTF
TRBV28	TRBJ1-1	many	CASSLSDRYTEAFF
TRBV6-2/TRBV6-3	TRBJ2-1	.	CASSATSAGNEQFF
TRBV3-1	TRBJ1-3	few	CASSLSQAHSGNTIYF
TRBV2	TRBJ1-6	many	CASSDSPNSPLHF
TRBV4-3	TRBJ2-1	many	CASSQAPGRSGDEQFF
TRBV11-2	TRBJ2-3	.	CASSLVGDRTDTQYF
TRBV4-3	TRBJ2-7	many	CASSQDRAAGAYEQYF
TRBV7-6	TRBJ2-1	many	CASSPTSGGLRYNEQFF
TRBV18	TRBJ2-4	few	CVSSPGGDIQYF
TRBV20-1	TRBJ1-1	many	CSASRQITEAFF
TRBV19	TRBJ1-6	many	CASSETGGNSPLHF
TRBV20-1	TRBJ2-3	many	CSARAGLLRDTQYF
TRBV18	TRBJ1-6	many	CASQDGIGSPLHF
TRBV20-1	TRBJ2-3	many	CSANPPAGGEPTDTQYF
TRBV7-2	TRBJ2-3	.	CASTRKGASTDTQYF
TRBV12-3/TRBV12-4	TRBJ2-2	many	CASTPGGTGELFF
TRBV11-2	TRBJ1-1	.	CASSFNPDGNTEAFF
TRBV7-3	TRBJ2-3	many	CASSVASGGAGGTDTQYF
TRBV2	TRBJ2-7	many	CASSRLVNEQYF
TRBV6-1	TRBJ2-6	many	CASSTGTRGANVLTF
TRBV3-1	TRBJ1-1	.	CESSPTDRNTEAFF
TRBV7-8	TRBJ2-2	many	CASSLSGGTTGELFF
TRBV3-1	TRBJ2-7	many	CASQGGGYEQYF
TRBV18	TRBJ2-3	many	CASSPPSGAADTQYF
TRBV3-1	TRBJ1-2	.	CASSQGWGDYGYTF
TRBV7-8	TRBJ1-2	many	CASSLNQGKGQGYGYTF
TRBV24-1	TRBJ1-2	.	CATSDAGRSNYGYTF
TRBV11-2	TRBJ2-1	many	CASSLVPGGSYNEQFF
TRBV10-1	TRBJ2-1	.	CASSEAGVNNEQFF
TRBV5-5	TRBJ1-1	many	CASSLGPRAGTNTEAFF
TRBV4-1	TRBJ2-5	many	CASSQDVTGGPETQYF
TRBV7-6	TRBJ1-3	many	CASSLAVSSGNTIYF
TRBV19	TRBJ1-3	many	CASSSTGKDSGNTIYF
TRBV6-1	TRBJ1-1	many	CASQEDEAFF
TRBV30	TRBJ1-1	many	CAWSVTKGSWAFF
TRBV10-2	TRBJ2-3	once	CASRQCDTQYF
TRBV12-3/TRBV12-4	TRBJ2-3	many	CASSFSGGTDTQYF
TRBV19	TRBJ1-2	medium-sized	CASSPGQGTYGYTF
TRBV11-2	TRBJ1-6	.	CASISGLASPLHF
TRBV30	TRBJ1-6	many	CAWSVEGRPNSPLHF
TRBV15	TRBJ1-1	many	CATSKPGGRQLNTEAFF
TRBV7-2	TRBJ2-3	many	CASSLLGLAQYF
TRBV7-2	TRBJ2-5	many	CASSSPSQGARETQYF
TRBV6-1	TRBJ2-7	.	CANSRDSSYEQYF
TRBV18	TRBJ1-1	many	CASSVQDRGTEAFF